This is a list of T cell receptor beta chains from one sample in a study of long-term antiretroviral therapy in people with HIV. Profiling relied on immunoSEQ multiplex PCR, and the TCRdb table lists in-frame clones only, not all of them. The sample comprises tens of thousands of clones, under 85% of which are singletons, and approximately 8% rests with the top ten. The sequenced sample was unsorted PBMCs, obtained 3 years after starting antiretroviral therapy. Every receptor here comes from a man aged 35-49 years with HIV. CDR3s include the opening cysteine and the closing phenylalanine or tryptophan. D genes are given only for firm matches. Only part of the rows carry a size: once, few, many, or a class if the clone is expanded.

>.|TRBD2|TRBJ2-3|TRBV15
TGTGCCACCAGCAGCTTTGCGGGAGGCAGGGATACGCAGTATTTT
CATSSFAGGRDTQYF
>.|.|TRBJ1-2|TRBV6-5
TGTGCCAGCAGGCACCGGGACACAAACTATGGCTACACCTTC
CASRHRDTNYGYTF
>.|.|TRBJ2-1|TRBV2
TGTGCCAGCAGTGAGGAGTGGGGCGAGGGGTTCTTC
CASSEEWGEGFF
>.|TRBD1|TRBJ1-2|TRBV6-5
TGTGCCAGCAGTTACGGACAGGGGAGGATTGAAGGCTACACCTTC
CASSYGQGRIEGYTF
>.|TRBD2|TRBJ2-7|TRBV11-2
TGTGCCAGCAGCTTCGGGACTAGATCCTACGAGCAGTACTTC
CASSFGTRSYEQYF
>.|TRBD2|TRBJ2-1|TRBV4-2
TGTGCCAGCAGCCAATCGTCGGGCCGGAGCGGGAGGGCCAATGAGCAGTTCTTC
CASSQSSGRSGRANEQFF
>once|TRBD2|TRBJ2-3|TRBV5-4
TGTGCCAGCAGCCCGCTGACTAGCGGGAAGGCAGATACGCAGTATTTT
CASSPLTSGKADTQYF
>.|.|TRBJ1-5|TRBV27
TGTGCCAGCAGTTTCTCTAGCAATCAGCCCCAGCATTTT
CASSFSSNQPQHF
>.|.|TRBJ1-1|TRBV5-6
TGTGCCAGCAGCTCACGGGGGGGTGGCGCGAACACTGAAGCTTTCTTT
CASSSRGGGANTEAFF
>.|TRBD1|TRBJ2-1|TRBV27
TGTGCCAGCAGCCAGGACAGGGATCCGTACAATGAGCAGTTCTTC
CASSQDRDPYNEQFF
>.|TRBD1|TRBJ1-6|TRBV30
TGTGCCTGGCGGGGACAGGGGGGTTCACCCCTCCACTTT
CAWRGQGGSPLHF
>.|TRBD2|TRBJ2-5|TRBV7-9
TGTGCCAGCAGCATGGCCGGCGGGGGACCCCAAGAGACCCAGTACTTC
CASSMAGGGPQETQYF
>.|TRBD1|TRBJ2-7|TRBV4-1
TGCGCCAGCAGCCAAGATCGCGACAGGGTATCCTACGAGCAGTACTTC
CASSQDRDRVSYEQYF
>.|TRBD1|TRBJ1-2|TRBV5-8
TGTGCCAGCAGCTTAAGGACAGGGGGCGGGTATGGCTACACCTTC
CASSLRTGGGYGYTF
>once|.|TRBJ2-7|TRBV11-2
TGTGCCAGCAGCTTAGCCCCTTCCTACGAGCAGTACTTC
CASSLAPSYEQYF
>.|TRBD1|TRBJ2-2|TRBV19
TGTGCCACAAGACAGGGGTCAGTGTGGGACACCGGGGAGCTGTTTTTT
CATRQGSVWDTGELFF
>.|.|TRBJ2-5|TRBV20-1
TGCAGTGCACAGTACCAAGAGACCCAGTACTTC
CSAQYQETQYF
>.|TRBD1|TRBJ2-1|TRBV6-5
TGTGCCAGCAGGTCCGGGACAGGGATCTACAATGAGCAGTTCTTC
CASRSGTGIYNEQFF
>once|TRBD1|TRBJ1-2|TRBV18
TGTGCCAGCTCACCCGGGACAGCCCTTTATGGCTACACCTTC
CASSPGTALYGYTF
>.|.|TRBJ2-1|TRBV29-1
TGCAGCGTTAGCTGGGTAGCGGCCTACAATGAGCAGTTCTTC
CSVSWVAAYNEQFF
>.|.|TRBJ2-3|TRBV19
TGTGCCAGTACTCATCGGTCGTCGAGAGGGGATACGCAGTATTTT
CASTHRSSRGDTQYF
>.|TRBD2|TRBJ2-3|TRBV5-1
TGCGCCAGCAGGCCATACCTAGCGGACTTGAGAGATACGCAGTATTTT
CASRPYLADLRDTQYF
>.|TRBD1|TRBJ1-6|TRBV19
TGTGCCAGTAGTATCCAGGGGGGAAATTCACCCCTCCACTTT
CASSIQGGNSPLHF
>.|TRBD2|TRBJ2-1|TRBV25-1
TGTGCCAGCAGTCTATCACTGAGCGGGAGGGCCTGGAATGAGCAGTTCTTC
CASSLSLSGRAWNEQFF
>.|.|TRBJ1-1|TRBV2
TGTGCCAGCAGTGATTTACTAATGAACACTGAAGCTTTCTTT
CASSDLLMNTEAFF
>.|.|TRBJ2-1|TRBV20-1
TGCAGTGCTATTTACAATGAGCAGTTCTTC
CSAIYNEQFF
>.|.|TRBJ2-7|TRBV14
TGTGCCAGCAGCCAAGTGGACGAGCAGTACTTC
CASSQVDEQYF
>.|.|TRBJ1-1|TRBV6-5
TGTGCCAGCAGTTCGAAGATGAACACTGAAGCTTTCTTT
CASSSKMNTEAFF
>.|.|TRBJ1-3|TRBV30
TGTGCCTGGAGTGTCCCCACTATTATCAGCCTATATTTT
CAWSVPTIISLYF
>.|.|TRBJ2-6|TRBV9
TGTGCCAGCAGCGTAAGTTCTACAGATACTGGGGCCAACGTCCTGACTTTC
CASSVSSTDTGANVLTF
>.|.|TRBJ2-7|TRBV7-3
TGTGCCAGCAGCTTAGGGGAATCCTACGAGCAGTACTTC
CASSLGESYEQYF
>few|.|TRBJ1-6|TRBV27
TGTGCCAGCAGCCCACTCTTTTTCACAGGGAGCAATTCACCCCTCCACTTT
CASSPLFFTGSNSPLHF
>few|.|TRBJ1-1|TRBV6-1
TGTGCCACTCTTCGTGAGGGGACTGAAGCTTTCTTT
CATLREGTEAFF
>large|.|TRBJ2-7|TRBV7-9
TGTGCCAGCAGCTTAGCTTACTACGAGCAGTACTTC
CASSLAYYEQYF
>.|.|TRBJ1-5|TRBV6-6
TGTGCCAGCAGCCCCCATACGACAGAAGCCAATCAGCCCCAGCATTTT
CASSPHTTEANQPQHF
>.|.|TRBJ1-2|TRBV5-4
TGTGCCAGCAGCACCCAAGGGGGCTATGGCTACACCTTC
CASSTQGGYGYTF
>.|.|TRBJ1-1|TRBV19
TGTGCGTTGGGGAACACTGAAGCTTTCTTT
CALGNTEAFF
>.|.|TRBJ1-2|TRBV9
TGTGCCAGCAGCGTAGTCCCGGTCGCGTACTATGGCTACACCTTC
CASSVVPVAYYGYTF
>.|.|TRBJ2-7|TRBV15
TGTGCCACCAGCATACGGGGTTCCTACGAGCAGTACTTC
CATSIRGSYEQYF
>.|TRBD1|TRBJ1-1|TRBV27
TGTGCCAGCAGTCCTCCCACAGGGGTTGCCACTGAAGCTTTCTTT
CASSPPTGVATEAFF
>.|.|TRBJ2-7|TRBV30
TGTGCCTGGAGTTGGGAAACGCTGGGCGAGCAGTACTTC
CAWSWETLGEQYF
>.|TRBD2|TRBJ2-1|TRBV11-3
TGTGCCAGCAGCTTCCGCCTAGCGGGAGGGCCCTCGGGGAACAATGAGCAGTTCTTC
CASSFRLAGGPSGNNEQFF
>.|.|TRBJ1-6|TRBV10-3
TGTGCCATCAGTGAGGGGCAGGGCGAATCCTATAATTCACCCCTCCACTTT
CAISEGQGESYNSPLHF
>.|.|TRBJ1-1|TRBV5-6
TGTGCCAGCAGCTTGGGATTTGGCGTAGCTTTT
CASSLGFGVAF
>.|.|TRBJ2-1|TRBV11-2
TGTGCCAGCAGCTCTTCAGGGATGGGGTACAATGAGCAGTTCTTC
CASSSSGMGYNEQFF
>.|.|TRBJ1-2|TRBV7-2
TGTGCCAGCAGCTTACTGGCCGGCAGGGGTAGAGGGTATGGCTACACCTTC
CASSLLAGRGRGYGYTF
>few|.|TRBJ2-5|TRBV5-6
TGTGCCAGCAGCGACGGAGTGGTGATAGCGGTAAAAGAGACCCAGTACTTC
CASSDGVVIAVKETQYF
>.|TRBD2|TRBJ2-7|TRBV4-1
TGCGCCAGCAGCCAAGGAGCGGGGGTATACGAGCAGTACTTC
CASSQGAGVYEQYF
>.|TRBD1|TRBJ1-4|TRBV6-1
TGTGCCACCTTTGACAGGGGGCTTGAAAAACTGTTTTTT
CATFDRGLEKLFF
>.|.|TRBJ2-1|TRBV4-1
TGCGCCAGCAGCCAAGACTTTGATCTGTTCTTC
CASSQDFDLFF
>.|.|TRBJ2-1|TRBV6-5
TGTGCCAGCAGTTATAGGAATAAGCAGTTCTTC
CASSYRNKQFF
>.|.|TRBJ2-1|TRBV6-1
TGTGCCAGCAGTGAAAAAAGGGAGTCCTACAATGAGCAGTTCTTC
CASSEKRESYNEQFF
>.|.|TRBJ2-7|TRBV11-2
TGTGCCAGCAGCTACAGGGCCTACGAGCAGTACTTC
CASSYRAYEQYF
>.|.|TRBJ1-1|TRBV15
TGTGCCACCAGCCGGGATGTACGTTTTGCAGCTTTCTTT
CATSRDVRFAAFF
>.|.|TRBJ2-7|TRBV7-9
TGTGCCAGCAGCCCGTGGAATAGGGGGGAGCAGTACTTC
CASSPWNRGEQYF
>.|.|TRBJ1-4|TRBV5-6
TGTGCCAGCAGCCGGGACACAGGTGAAAAACTGTTTTTT
CASSRDTGEKLFF
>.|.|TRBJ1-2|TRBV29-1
TGCAGCGTTGTCGGTCCGTATGGCTACACCTTC
CSVVGPYGYTF
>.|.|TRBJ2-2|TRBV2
TGTGCCAGCAGTGAATGGCAGGGCGCCGGGGAGCTGTTTTTT
CASSEWQGAGELFF
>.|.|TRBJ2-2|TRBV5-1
TGCGCCAGCAGCTTGGCGTGGCAGGGGGGCACCGGGGAGCTGTTTTTT
CASSLAWQGGTGELFF